The 2 T cell receptor beta chains reported below all come from one sample, sequenced in a study of metastatic and nonmetastatic thyroid tumors. Patients had received no treatment of any kind before thyroid surgery. TCRdb reassembled clones from the PCR reads with MiXCR. The sample consists of fewer than 12,000 clones, roughly 28% of them appearing once. The sample comprised tumor tissue. These receptors all come from a female donor with papillary thyroid cancer or a benign thyroid nodule (not recorded which). Some clones in this sample may be carry-over from other donors' samples.

The chain links TRBV27 to TRBJ2-5, with TRBD1 identical over 9 bases. The CDR3 contains 16 residues. Germline CDR1 MNHEY, CDR2 SMNVEV (reference sequence). Trimming at V came to 4 bases and at J to 3 bases, leaving 9 bases not matched to a gene. CDR3 in DNA: TGTGCCAGCAGTTCAATTGGCGGACAGGGGAAAGAGACCCAGTACTTC. Encoded protein: CASSSIGGQGKETQYF.

This sequence joins TRBV5-1 and TRBJ1-1; D remains unclear. The CDR3 totals 17 residues. Per the germline V gene, CDR1 is SGHRS and CDR2 is YFSETQ. Trimming stripped 0 bases from V and 0 bases from J, with 15 bases between. The CDR3 bases are TGCGCCAGCAGCTTGGCGGACTTTGCAGCGTTGAACACTGAAGCTTTCTTT. Amino acids: CASSLADFAALNTEAFF. The full variable domain, in which reference TRBV5-1 and TRBJ1-1 provide the parts outside the CDR3, is KAGVTQTPRYLIKTRGQQVTLSCSPISGHRSVSWYQQTPGQGLQFLFEYFSETQRNKGNFPGRFSGRQFSNSRSEMNVSTLELGDSALYLCASSLADFAALNTEAFFGQGTRLTVV.